Following are 3 T cell receptor beta chains from one sample sequenced in a study of early T cells in non-severe SARS-CoV-2 infection. In TCRdb, the 5' RACE reads were re-called with MiXCR into one record per CDR3 protein. Here the sample spans around 40,000 distinct CDR3 sequences, approximately 5.9% being singletons. The source material was whole blood. Source of these receptors: an adult who was a healthcare worker with PCR-confirmed SARS-CoV-2 infection or an uninfected control (not recorded which).

This clonotype was seen repeatedly, ten times or more. The chain combines TRBV7-6 with TRBJ2-3; TRBD2 aligns across 13 bases. Germline CDR1 reads SGHVS; CDR2 reads FNYEAQ. Trimming at V came to 6 bases and at J to 6 bases, leaving 6 bases not matched to a gene. This CDR3 region has 15 residues. The CDR3 region has the DNA TGTGCCAGCAGTGGACTAGCGGGAGTCACGGATACGCAGTATTTT. Residues: CASSGLAGVTDTQYF.

This rearrangement joins TRBV11-3 to TRBJ2-2; 8 bases line up with TRBD2. The CDR3 loop spans 16 amino acids. Germline-derived CDR1 and CDR2 are SGHNT and YENEEA. V shed 5 bases, J shed 2 bases, and the junction held 7 bases outside the gene matches. Here the CDR3 reads CASSRRSGSNTGELFF. CDR3 DNA sequence: TGTGCCAGCAGCCGAAGGAGCGGGAGTAACACCGGGGAGCTGTTTTTT.

This clonotype was seen more than once but under ten times. This rearrangement joins TRBV7-6 to TRBJ2-3, with a tentative D call TRBD1 (5 bases). V dropped 1 base and J dropped 2 bases, with 13 bases sitting between them. The CDR3 has 16 residues. Germline assignment: CDR1 SGHVS and CDR2 FNYEAQ. The CDR3 DNA is TGTGCCAGCAGCTTAGGCCTACAGGCAGACACAGATACGCAGTATTTT. It yields the protein CASSLGLQADTDTQYF.